This T cell receptor beta chain was recovered during a study of blood T cells in healthy people across ages. Then a second PCR, running roughly 7 to 11 cycles, was carried out with a sample-barcoded 5' primer and a J-beta primer mix. TCRdb processed the 5' RACE reads anew with MiXCR; each CDR3 protein has one entry. The sample shows about 1.1 million distinct CDR3 sequences, roughly two fifths of them seen only once. The CDR3 runs to 15 residues. Trimming took 7 bases from V and 1 from J, leaving 15 bases between them. Germline V gene data show CDR1 as MNHEY and CDR2 as SMNVEV (reference sequence). The sequence was obtained from a man aged 18 to 35 in good health. The sequencing input was blood. This chain uses TRBV27 with TRBJ2-3, with a tentative D call TRBD1 (6 bases). This CDR3 reads CASTYRVQGTDTQYF. In DNA form, the CDR3 reads TGTGCCAGCACCTACAGGGTTCAAGGCACAGATACGCAGTATTTT.